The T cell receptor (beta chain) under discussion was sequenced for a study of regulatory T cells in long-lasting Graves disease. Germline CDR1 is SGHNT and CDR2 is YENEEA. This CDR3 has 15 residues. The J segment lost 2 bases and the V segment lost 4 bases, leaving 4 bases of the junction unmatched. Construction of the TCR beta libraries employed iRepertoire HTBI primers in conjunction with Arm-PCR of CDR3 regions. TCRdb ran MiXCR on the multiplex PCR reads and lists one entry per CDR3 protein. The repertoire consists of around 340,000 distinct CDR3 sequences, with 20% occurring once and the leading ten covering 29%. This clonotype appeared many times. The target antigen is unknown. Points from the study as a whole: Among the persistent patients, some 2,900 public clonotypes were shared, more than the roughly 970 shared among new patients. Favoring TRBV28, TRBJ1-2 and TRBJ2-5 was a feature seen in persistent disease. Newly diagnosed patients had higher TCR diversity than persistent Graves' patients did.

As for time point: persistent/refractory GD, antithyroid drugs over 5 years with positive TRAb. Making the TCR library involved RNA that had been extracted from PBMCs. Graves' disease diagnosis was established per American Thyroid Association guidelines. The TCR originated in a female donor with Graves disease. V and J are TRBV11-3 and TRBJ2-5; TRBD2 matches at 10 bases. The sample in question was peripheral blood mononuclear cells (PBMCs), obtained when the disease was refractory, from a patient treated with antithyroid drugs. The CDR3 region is CASSYQLAGQETQYF. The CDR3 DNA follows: TGTGCCAGCAGCTACCAACTAGCGGGGCAAGAGACCCAGTACTTC.